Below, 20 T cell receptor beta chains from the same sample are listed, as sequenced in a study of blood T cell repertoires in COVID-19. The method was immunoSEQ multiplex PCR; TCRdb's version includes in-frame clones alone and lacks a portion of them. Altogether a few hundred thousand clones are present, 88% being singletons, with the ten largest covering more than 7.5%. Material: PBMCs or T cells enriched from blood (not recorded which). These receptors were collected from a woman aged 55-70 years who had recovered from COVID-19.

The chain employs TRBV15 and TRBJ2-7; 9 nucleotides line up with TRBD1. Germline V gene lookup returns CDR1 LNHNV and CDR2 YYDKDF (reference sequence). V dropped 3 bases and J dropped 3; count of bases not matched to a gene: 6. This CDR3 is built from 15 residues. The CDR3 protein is CATSSTGQGYYEQYV. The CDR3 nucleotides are TGTGCCACCAGCAGTACCGGACAGGGGTACTACGAGCAGTACGTC.

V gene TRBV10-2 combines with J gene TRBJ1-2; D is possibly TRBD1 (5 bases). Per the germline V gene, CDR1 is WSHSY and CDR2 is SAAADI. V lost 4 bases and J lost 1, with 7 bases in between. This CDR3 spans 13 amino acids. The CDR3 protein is CASSGQINYGYTF. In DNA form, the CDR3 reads TGCGCCAGCAGTGGACAGATTAACTATGGCTACACCTTC.

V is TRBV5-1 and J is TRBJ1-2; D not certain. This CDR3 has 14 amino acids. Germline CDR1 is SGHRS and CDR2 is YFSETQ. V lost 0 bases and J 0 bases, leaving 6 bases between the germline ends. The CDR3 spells CASSLAETNYGYTF. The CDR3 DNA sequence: TGCGCCAGCAGCTTGGCCGAGACTAACTATGGCTACACCTTC.

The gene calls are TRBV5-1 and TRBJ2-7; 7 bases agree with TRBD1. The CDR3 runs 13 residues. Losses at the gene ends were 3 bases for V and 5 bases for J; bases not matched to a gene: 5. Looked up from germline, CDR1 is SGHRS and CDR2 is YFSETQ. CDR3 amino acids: CASSSGQEDEQYF. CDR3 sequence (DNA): TGCGCCAGCAGCTCCGGACAGGAGGACGAGCAGTACTTC.

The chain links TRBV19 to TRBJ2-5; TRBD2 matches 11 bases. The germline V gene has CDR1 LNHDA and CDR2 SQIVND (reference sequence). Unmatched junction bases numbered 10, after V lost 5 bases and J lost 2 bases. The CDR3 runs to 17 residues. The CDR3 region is CASSPLGASGGQETQYF. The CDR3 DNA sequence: TGTGCCAGTAGTCCGCTGGGGGCTAGCGGGGGGCAAGAGACCCAGTACTTC.

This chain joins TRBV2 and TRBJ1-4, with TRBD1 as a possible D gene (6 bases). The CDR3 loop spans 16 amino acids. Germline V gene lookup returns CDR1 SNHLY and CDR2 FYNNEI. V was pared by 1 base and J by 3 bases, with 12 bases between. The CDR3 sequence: CASSEVQTGSNEKLFF. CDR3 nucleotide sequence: TGTGCCAGCAGTGAAGTCCAGACAGGCTCTAATGAAAAACTGTTTTTT.

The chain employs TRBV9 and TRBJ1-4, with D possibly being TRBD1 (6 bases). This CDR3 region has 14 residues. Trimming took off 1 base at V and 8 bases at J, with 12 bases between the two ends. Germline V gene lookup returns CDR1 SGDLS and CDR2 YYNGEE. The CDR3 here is CASSVTGSLEKLFF. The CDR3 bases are TGTGCCAGCAGCGTAACAGGGTCGTTGGAAAAACTGTTTTTT.

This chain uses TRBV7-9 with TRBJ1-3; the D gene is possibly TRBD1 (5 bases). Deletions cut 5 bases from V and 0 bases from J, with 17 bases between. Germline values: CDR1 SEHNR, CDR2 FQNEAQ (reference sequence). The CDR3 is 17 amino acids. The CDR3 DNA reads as TGTGCCAGCAGCCCTCCCCGCGGGACCGTCTCTGGAAACACCATATATTTT. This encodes CASSPPRGTVSGNTIYF.

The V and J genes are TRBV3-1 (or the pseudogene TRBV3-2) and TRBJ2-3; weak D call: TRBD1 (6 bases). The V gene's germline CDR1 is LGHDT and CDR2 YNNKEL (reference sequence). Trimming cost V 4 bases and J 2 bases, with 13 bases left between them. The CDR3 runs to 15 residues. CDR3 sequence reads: CASSRRRTDTDTQYF. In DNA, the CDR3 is TGTGCCAGCAGCCGACGCAGGACAGACACAGATACGCAGTATTTT.

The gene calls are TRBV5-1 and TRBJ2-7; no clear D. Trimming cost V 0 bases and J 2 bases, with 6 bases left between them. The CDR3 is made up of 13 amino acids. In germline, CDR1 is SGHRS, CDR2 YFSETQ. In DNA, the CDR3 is TGCGCCAGCAGCTTGGGCACAACCTACGAGCAGTACTTC. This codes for CASSLGTTYEQYF.

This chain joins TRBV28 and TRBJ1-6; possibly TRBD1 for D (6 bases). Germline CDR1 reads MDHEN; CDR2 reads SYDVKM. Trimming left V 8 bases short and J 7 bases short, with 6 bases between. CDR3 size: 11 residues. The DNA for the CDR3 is TGTGCCAGCCAGGGGAATTCACCCCTCCACTTT. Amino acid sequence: CASQGNSPLHF.

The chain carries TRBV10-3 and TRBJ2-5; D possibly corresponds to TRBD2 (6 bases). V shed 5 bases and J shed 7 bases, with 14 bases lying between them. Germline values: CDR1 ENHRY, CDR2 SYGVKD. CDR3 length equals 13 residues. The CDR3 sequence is CAISPSGVGTQYF. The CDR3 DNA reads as TGTGCCATCAGTCCCTCGGGGGTGGGGACCCAGTACTTC.

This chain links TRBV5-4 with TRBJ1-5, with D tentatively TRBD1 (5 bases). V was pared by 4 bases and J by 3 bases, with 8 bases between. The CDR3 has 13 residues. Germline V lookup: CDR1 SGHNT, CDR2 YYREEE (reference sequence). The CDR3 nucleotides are TGTGCCAGCAGCCCGGACAACAATCAGCCCCAGCATTTT. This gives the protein CASSPDNNQPQHF.

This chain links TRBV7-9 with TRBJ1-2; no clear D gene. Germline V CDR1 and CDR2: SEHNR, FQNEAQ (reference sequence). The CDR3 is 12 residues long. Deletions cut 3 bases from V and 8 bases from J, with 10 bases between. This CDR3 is CASSFSGGGYTF. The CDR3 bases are TGTGCCAGCAGCTTTAGCGGTGGAGGCTACACCTTC.

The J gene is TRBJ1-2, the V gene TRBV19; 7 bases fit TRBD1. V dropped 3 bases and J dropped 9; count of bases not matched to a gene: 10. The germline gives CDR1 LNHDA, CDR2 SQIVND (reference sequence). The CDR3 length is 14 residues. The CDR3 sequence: CASSISTGLNRYTF. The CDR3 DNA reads TGTGCCAGTAGTATCTCGACAGGGTTAAACCGCTACACCTTC. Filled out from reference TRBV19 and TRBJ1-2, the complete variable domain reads DGGITQSPKYLFRKEGQNVTLSCEQNLNHDAMYWYRQDPGQGLRLIYYSQIVNDFQKGDIAEGYSVSREKKESFPLTVTSAQKNPTAFYLCASSISTGLNRYTFGSGTRLTVV.

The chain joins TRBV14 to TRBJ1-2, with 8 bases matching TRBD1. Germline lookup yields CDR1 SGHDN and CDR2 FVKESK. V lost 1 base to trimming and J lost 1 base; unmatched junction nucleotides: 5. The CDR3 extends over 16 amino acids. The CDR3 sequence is CASSQAGTGLNYGYTF. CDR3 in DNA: TGTGCCAGCAGCCAAGCGGGGACAGGTCTTAACTATGGCTACACCTTC.

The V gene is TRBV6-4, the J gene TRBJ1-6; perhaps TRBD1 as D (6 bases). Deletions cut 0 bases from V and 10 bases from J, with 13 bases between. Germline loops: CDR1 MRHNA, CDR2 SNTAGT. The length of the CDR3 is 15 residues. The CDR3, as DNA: TGTGCCAGCAGTGACTCGGGGGGGCAAGGATCACCCCTCCACTTT. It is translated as CASSDSGGQGSPLHF.

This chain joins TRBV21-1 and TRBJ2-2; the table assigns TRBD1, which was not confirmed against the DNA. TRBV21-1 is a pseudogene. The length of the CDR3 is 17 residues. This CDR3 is CASSKAGRGRSTGELFF. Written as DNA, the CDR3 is TGTGCCAGCAGCAAAGCAGGCAGGGGGCGTAGCACCGGGGAGCTGTTTTTT.

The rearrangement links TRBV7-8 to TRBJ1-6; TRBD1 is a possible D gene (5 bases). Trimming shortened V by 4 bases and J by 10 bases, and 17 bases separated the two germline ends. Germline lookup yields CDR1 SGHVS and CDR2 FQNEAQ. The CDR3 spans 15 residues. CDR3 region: CASSSVGENRSPLHF. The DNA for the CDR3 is TGTGCCAGCAGCTCGGTAGGGGAAAATCGATCACCCCTCCACTTT.

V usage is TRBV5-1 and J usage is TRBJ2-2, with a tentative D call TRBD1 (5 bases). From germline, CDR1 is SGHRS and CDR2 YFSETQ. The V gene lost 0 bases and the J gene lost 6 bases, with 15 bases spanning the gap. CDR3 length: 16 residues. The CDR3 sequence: CASSLGPRVGAGELFF. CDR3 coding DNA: TGCGCCAGCAGCTTGGGGCCCAGGGTAGGGGCCGGGGAGCTGTTTTTT. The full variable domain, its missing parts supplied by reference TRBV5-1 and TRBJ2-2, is KAGVTQTPRYLIKTRGQQVTLSCSPISGHRSVSWYQQTPGQGLQFLFEYFSETQRNKGNFPGRFSGRQFSNSRSEMNVSTLELGDSALYLCASSLGPRVGAGELFFGEGSRLTVL.